This TCR beta chain was observed in a study of OX40 agonist ivuxolimab in advanced cancers. About the research overall: A mean age of around 60 years, range about 20 to 79, was recorded, and approximately 85% were male. Partial responses were achieved by three patients: one hepatocellular carcinoma, two cutaneous melanoma. Whole-study results and caveats: CD8+ T cells (on average) carried more expanded clones than CD4+ T cells.

Concerning this clone: Antigen: not known.

TCRdb's copy holds only in-frame clones and misses some; the assay was immunoSEQ multiplex PCR. The sample includes some 96,000 clones, around nine tenths of them seen just once. Autoimmune disease history or systemic immunosuppression was exclusionary. The TCR was taken from an adult with an advanced solid tumor such as melanoma, head and neck, liver or kidney cancer. The sample here was CD4+ or CD8+ T cells sorted from blood, taken in a trial of the OX40 agonist ivuxolimab.

CDR3: CASSIGGTSGPGSAQYF. The DNA for the CDR3 is TGTGCCAGTAGTATAGGGGGGACTAGCGGGCCTGGTTCGGCCCAGTACTTC. The V gene is TRBV19, the J gene TRBJ2-5; 12 nucleotides match TRBD2. This CDR3 is built from 17 residues. Trimming removed 1 base from V and 9 bases from J; junction bases left unmatched: 12. Germline lookup yields CDR1 LNHDA and CDR2 SQIVND (reference sequence).